The 32 T cell receptor beta chains presented below share a single source sample, sequenced in a study of T cell responses to AZD1222 COVID-19 vaccine. Generated by immunoSEQ multiplex PCR, the TCRdb table keeps only in-frame clones and is missing some. The sample records 55,000 to 80,000 clones, roughly 84% being singletons. The specimen was peripheral blood, collected on day 0 of AZD1222 vaccination. Receptors were obtained from an adult in good health.

The V gene is TRBV6-5, the J gene TRBJ1-1, with D maybe TRBD1 (5 bases). The CDR3 length is 15 residues. V shed 5 bases and J shed 0 bases, with 13 bases lying between them. Germline-derived CDR1 and CDR2 are MNHEY and SVGAGI. For the CDR3, the DNA is TGTGCCAGCAGTAGAGATGAGGGGTTGAACACTGAAGCTTTCTTT. Residues: CASSRDEGLNTEAFF.

The chain combines TRBV18 with TRBJ2-3, with D unclear. The CDR3 is 13 amino acids. Germline V lookup: CDR1 KGHSH, CDR2 LQKENI. With 2 bases removed from V and 6 bases from J, the gap between germline ends came to 9 bases. The CDR3: CASSPSYEDTQYF. Written as DNA, the CDR3 is TGTGCCAGCTCACCATCCTACGAGGATACGCAGTATTTT.

The genes are TRBV12-3 or TRBV12-4 and TRBJ1-2; D is ambiguous. The ends were cut back, 6 bases at V and 4 bases at J, with 12 bases in the middle. The CDR3 totals 13 residues. The DNA for the CDR3 is TGTGCCAGCAGCCTTTCTAGGTCCTATGGCTACACCTTC. As protein: CASSLSRSYGYTF.

The V call is TRBV10-1, the J call TRBJ2-1, with 9 bases lining up with TRBD1. Trimming removed 4 bases from V and 4 bases from J; junction bases left unmatched: 5. The length of the CDR3 is 15 residues. Germline V gene data show CDR1 as WNHNN and CDR2 as SYGVQD (reference sequence). The CDR3 coding sequence is TGCGCCAGCAGTGCCTCGGGACAGGGTTACAATGAGCAGTTCTTC. Translation: CASSASGQGYNEQFF.

This clone was observed a single time. This chain's CDR3 is CASSRDRNTEAFF. CDR3 coding DNA: TGCGCCAGCAGCCGTGACAGGAACACTGAAGCTTTCTTT. The chain uses TRBV5-1 and TRBJ1-1; D possibly corresponds to TRBD1 (5 bases). This CDR3 comprises 13 residues. Germline CDR1 and CDR2: SGHRS and YFSETQ. The V end was cut by 4 bases, the J end by 1 base, with 8 bases between.

The chain employs TRBV28 and TRBJ1-4; possibly TRBD1 for D (5 bases). Germline values: CDR1 MDHEN, CDR2 SYDVKM. Trimming took 4 bases from V and 3 from J, leaving 12 bases between them. The CDR3 is made up of 15 amino acids. The CDR3 nucleotides read TGTGCCAGCAGTTCAGGCGGGGGTCCTAATGAAAAACTGTTTTTT. The encoded protein is CASSSGGGPNEKLFF.

This clone has only a few counts. Compared with germline, one end of the junction differs, possibly owing to a read error. The gene calls are TRBV7-8 and TRBJ1-1, with 7 nucleotides matching TRBD1. Per the germline V gene, CDR1 is SGHVS and CDR2 is FQNEAQ. The CDR3 sequence is 13 residues long. The CDR3 bases are TGTGCCAGCAGCCGACAGGGCATAGCTGATGCTTTCTTT. Protein: CASSRQGIADAFF.

V is TRBV27 and J is TRBJ1-5, with D possibly being TRBD1 (5 bases). Trimming removed 5 bases from V and 6 bases from J, with 11 bases in between. This CDR3 region has 13 residues. Germline CDR1 MNHEY, CDR2 SMNVEV (reference sequence). The DNA for the CDR3 is TGTGCCAGCAGTATCAGGGTATCTCAGCCCCAGCATTTT. It codes for CASSIRVSQPQHF.

V usage is TRBV7-8 and J usage is TRBJ1-2; maybe TRBD1 (6 bases). The germline V gene has CDR1 SGHVS and CDR2 FQNEAQ. The V and J ends lost 5 bases and 1 base respectively, with 14 bases between them. This CDR3 has 15 amino acids. Here the CDR3 DNA reads TGTGCCAGCAGCGCTACGAGGACAGTTAACTATGGCTACACCTTC. It encodes CASSATRTVNYGYTF.

The chain recombines TRBV9 with TRBJ2-3; weak D call: TRBD2 (6 bases). The germline V and J ends were trimmed by 0 bases and 2 bases, with 13 bases remaining between them. The CDR3 runs 16 residues. Germline V CDR1 and CDR2: SGDLS, YYNGEE. CDR3 in DNA: TGTGCCAGCAGCGTAGATTTGGCGGGGACCACAGATACGCAGTATTTT. This gives the protein CASSVDLAGTTDTQYF.

CDR3 DNA sequence: TGTGCCAGTAGTGACCACGGGAGCGGGAGGGAGGATGAGCAGTTCTTC. It codes for CASSDHGSGREDEQFF. The chain carries TRBV19 and TRBJ2-1; 10 nucleotides align to TRBD2. V lost 5 bases to trimming and J lost 8 bases; unmatched junction nucleotides: 12. There are 16 residues in the CDR3. Looked up from germline, CDR1 is LNHDA and CDR2 is SQIVND (reference sequence).

The chain links TRBV7-8 to TRBJ2-3; D is ambiguous. The germline V gene has CDR1 SGHVS and CDR2 FQNEAQ. V lost 1 base to trimming and J lost 2 bases, with 4 bases between them. CDR3 size: 13 residues. As DNA, the CDR3 is TGTGCCAGCAGCTTAGGCCCCACAGATACGCAGTATTTT. Its translation: CASSLGPTDTQYF.

This clone appeared a few times. The chain links TRBV24-1 to TRBJ1-1; D call uncertain. The CDR3 has 14 amino acids. V shed 8 bases and J shed 1 base, with 13 bases lying between them. Germline V gives CDR1 KGHDR, CDR2 SFDVKD. This chain's CDR3 is CATIPGGPNTEAFF. For the CDR3, the DNA is TGTGCCACCATACCGGGCGGTCCGAACACTGAAGCTTTCTTT.

The chain employs TRBV19 and TRBJ1-1; D not resolved. V dropped 7 bases and J dropped 5 bases, with 14 bases sitting between them. The CDR3 length is 13 residues. Germline assignment: CDR1 LNHDA and CDR2 SQIVND (reference sequence). The CDR3 protein is CASTIKERTEAFF. For the CDR3, the DNA is TGTGCCAGTACCATAAAGGAGAGAACTGAAGCTTTCTTT.

V and J are TRBV28 and TRBJ1-5, with D possibly TRBD1 on 5 matching bases. V lost 7 bases to trimming and J lost 2 bases, with 15 bases between them. The CDR3 length is 15 residues. From germline, CDR1 is MDHEN and CDR2 SYDVKM. This chain's CDR3 is CASTPEGLGNQPQHF. As DNA, the CDR3 is TGTGCCAGCACCCCCGAGGGGCTGGGCAATCAGCCCCAGCATTTT.

The chain uses TRBV18 and TRBJ1-1; 8 nucleotides align to TRBD1. J gave up 2 bases and V 5 bases, and 7 bases lay outside the gene matches. CDR1 and CDR2 (germline): KGHSH, LQKENI. The CDR3 extends over 15 amino acids. The chain's CDR3 is CASSGRQGFNTEAFF. CDR3 DNA sequence: TGTGCCAGCTCAGGCCGACAGGGGTTTAACACTGAAGCTTTCTTT.

The rearrangement joins TRBV7-9 to TRBJ1-1; D not certain. The CDR3 runs 15 residues. Looked up from germline, CDR1 is SEHNR and CDR2 is FQNEAQ (reference sequence). V lost 5 bases and J lost 0, with 13 bases in between. CDR3 in DNA: TGTGCCAGCAGCCCCCGGACTGCTATGAACACTGAAGCTTTCTTT. Amino acids: CASSPRTAMNTEAFF.

The chain is built from TRBV28 and TRBJ1-5, with D maybe TRBD1 (5 bases). The CDR3 is 14 residues long. The V end was cut by 6 bases, the J end by 3 bases, with 12 bases between. CDR1 and CDR2 (germline): MDHEN, SYDVKM. The CDR3 is CASRRDLPNQPQHF. DNA for the CDR3: TGTGCCAGCAGGCGGGACCTACCCAATCAGCCCCAGCATTTT.

This chain uses TRBV6-5 with TRBJ1-4, with no clear D. The CDR3 is 14 residues long. Germline-derived CDR1 and CDR2 are MNHEY and SVGAGI. Trimming shortened V by 2 bases and J by 7 bases, and 11 bases separated the two germline ends. DNA of the CDR3: TGTGCCAGCAGTTACAGGTTCGAAGGTGAAAAACTGTTTTTT. As protein: CASSYRFEGEKLFF.

The chain carries TRBV9 and TRBJ2-3; 10 bases map to TRBD2. This CDR3 has 16 residues. The J segment lost 4 bases and the V segment lost 3 bases, leaving 8 bases of the junction unmatched. The germline CDR1 and CDR2 sequences are SGDLS and YYNGEE. CDR3 nucleotide sequence: TGTGCCAGCAGCGCCACTAGCGGGACGTCGGCAGATACGCAGTATTTT. This translates into CASSATSGTSADTQYF.

This sequence joins TRBV6-5 and TRBJ1-2; TRBD1 might be the D (6 bases). The ends were cut back, 10 bases at V and 0 bases at J, with 12 bases in the middle. There are 13 residues in the CDR3. CDR1 is MNHEY, CDR2 SVGAGI, per germline. CDR3 protein: CATTQGPNYGYTF. The DNA of the CDR3 is TGTGCCACGACACAGGGCCCTAACTATGGCTACACCTTC.

V and J are TRBV13 and TRBJ2-7, with 10 bases matching TRBD2. With V trimmed by 4 bases and J by 0 bases, 6 bases remained unmatched. The length of the CDR3 is 16 residues. From germline, CDR1 is PRHDT and CDR2 FYEKMQ (reference sequence). CDR3 residues: CASSSSWTSGSYEQYF. CDR3 nucleotide sequence: TGTGCCAGCAGCTCCTCCTGGACTAGCGGCTCCTACGAGCAGTACTTC.

This clone appeared a single time. The J gene is TRBJ2-1, the V gene TRBV30, with 10 bases matching TRBD2. This CDR3 region has 20 residues. The germline CDR1 and CDR2 sequences are GTSNPN and SVGIG (reference sequence). J gave up 0 bases and V 3 bases, and 17 bases lay outside the gene matches. CDR3 protein: CAWSHTGTSETTSSYNEQFF. CDR3 coding DNA: TGTGCCTGGAGCCACACCGGGACTAGCGAAACAACGAGCTCCTACAATGAGCAGTTCTTC. Drawing the rest from reference TRBV30 and TRBJ2-1, the complete variable domain is SQTIHQWPATLVQPVGSPLSLECTVEGTSNPNLYWYRQAAGRGLQLLFYSVGIGQISSEVPQNLSASRPQDRQFILSSKKLLLSDSGFYLCAWSHTGTSETTSSYNEQFFGPGTRLTVL.

The chain carries TRBV19 and TRBJ2-1; the match to TRBD2 covers 8 bases. The J segment lost 1 base and the V segment lost 5 bases, leaving 10 bases of the junction unmatched. Germline V gene lookup returns CDR1 LNHDA and CDR2 SQIVND (reference sequence). CDR3 length: 17 residues. CDR3 coding DNA: TGTGCCAGTAGTCACGCGGGAGGCCCCGTATCCTACAATGAGCAGTTCTTC. Amino acids: CASSHAGGPVSYNEQFF.

The chain links TRBV7-9 to TRBJ1-1, with 7 bases matching TRBD1. The germline V gene has CDR1 SEHNR and CDR2 FQNEAQ (reference sequence). V lost 5 bases, J lost 0 bases, and 6 bases stayed unmatched. CDR3 length: 15 residues. This CDR3 reads CASSDPGQLNTEAFF. DNA for the CDR3: TGTGCCAGCAGCGACCCGGGACAGCTGAACACTGAAGCTTTCTTT.

This chain links TRBV3-1 (or the pseudogene TRBV3-2) with TRBJ2-7; D call uncertain. Germline values: CDR1 LGHDT, CDR2 YNNKEL (reference sequence). This CDR3 spans 12 amino acids. V gave up 1 base and J gave up 3 bases, with 4 bases separating them. CDR3: CASSQVNYEQYF. In DNA form, the CDR3 reads TGTGCCAGCAGCCAAGTGAACTACGAGCAGTACTTC.

This clone was picked up a small number of times. The CDR3 reads CASSPSRPVTNYEQYF. The CDR3 DNA follows: TGTGCCAGCAGCCCATCCCGGCCAGTTACTAACTACGAGCAGTACTTC. The chain carries TRBV27 and TRBJ2-7; the D is unclear. Looked up from germline, CDR1 is MNHEY and CDR2 is SMNVEV (reference sequence). The ends were cut back, 6 bases at V and 3 bases at J, with 21 bases in the middle. The CDR3 contains 16 residues.

The chain recombines TRBV24-1 with TRBJ2-7; 7 bases match TRBD2. J was trimmed by 6 bases and V by 4 bases; bases with no gene match: 8. Germline CDR1 KGHDR, CDR2 SFDVKD. The CDR3 runs 14 residues. CDR3 DNA sequence: TGTGCCACCAGTGACCCCGGGACTAAGGGCGAGCAGTACTTC. Translated, it gives CATSDPGTKGEQYF.

CDR3 sequence reads: CASSPDRGIEKLFF. As DNA, the CDR3 is TGTGCCAGCAGCCCCGACAGGGGGATTGAAAAACTGTTTTTT. V is TRBV3-1 (or the pseudogene TRBV3-2) and J is TRBJ1-4; 9 nucleotides line up with TRBD1. V shed 4 bases and J 7 bases; nucleotides not matched to a gene: 4. The CDR3 covers 14 residues. CDR1 is LGHDT and CDR2 is YNNKEL in the germline V gene (reference sequence).

The chain is built from TRBV2 and TRBJ1-6, with D unclear. CDR3 length: 13 residues. The V end lost 7 bases, the J end lost 9 bases, and 13 bases lay between the germline ends. Per germline, CDR1 SNHLY and CDR2 FYNNEI. The CDR3 loop reads CASMPFQTSPLHF. The CDR3 DNA follows: TGTGCCAGCATGCCCTTTCAGACTTCACCCCTCCACTTT. The full variable domain, with the rest looked up from reference TRBV2 and TRBJ1-6, is EPEVTQTPSHQVTQMGQEVILRCVPISNHLYFYWYRQILGQKVEFLVSFYNNEISEKSEIFDDQFSVERPDGSNFTLKIRSTKLEDSAMYFCASMPFQTSPLHFGNGTRLTVT.

The chain is built from TRBV11-2 and TRBJ1-4; possible D gene TRBD1, 5 bases. The CDR3 sequence is 16 residues long. V lost 1 base and J lost 4, with 13 bases in between. Germline loops: CDR1 SGHAT, CDR2 FQNNGV. The CDR3 is CASSLVWGNDNEKLFF. DNA of the CDR3: TGTGCCAGCAGCTTAGTATGGGGGAACGATAATGAAAAACTGTTTTTT.

The J gene is TRBJ1-4, the V gene TRBV3-1 (or the pseudogene TRBV3-2), with a weak D call TRBD1 (6 bases). V shed 2 bases and J shed 8 bases, with 15 bases lying between them. Germline V lookup: CDR1 LGHDT, CDR2 YNNKEL (reference sequence). The CDR3 extends over 15 amino acids. Here the CDR3 DNA reads TGTGCCAGCAGCCAACGGTCAGGGGAAAAGGAAAAACTGTTTTTT. Translating gives CASSQRSGEKEKLFF.